One and the same sample provided the 4 T cell receptor beta chains below, sequenced in a study of T-cell reconstitution after alpha-beta-depleted transplantation in children. Construction of the TCRbeta library involved unique molecular identifiers. MiXCR, applied by TCRdb to the PCR reads, yields one record per CDR3 protein. The sample has more than 45,000 distinct CDR3 sequences, 52% seen once. The specimen comprised peripheral blood, sampled before TCRalphabeta/CD19-depleted stem cell transplant. Every receptor here comes from a boy under three years old with SCID, due to receive a stem cell transplant.

This chain joins TRBV20-1 and TRBJ2-3, with 8 bases fitting TRBD1. The CDR3 is made up of 14 amino acids. The V gene's germline CDR1 is DFQATT and CDR2 SNEGSKA (reference sequence). V lost 2 bases, J lost 5 bases, and 6 bases stayed unmatched. The chain's CDR3 is CSARRARGRDTQYF. The CDR3 coding sequence is TGCAGTGCTAGAAGGGCCAGGGGGCGAGATACGCAGTATTTT.

This chain uses TRBV5-1 with TRBJ1-2; no firm D call. The CDR3 extends over 11 amino acids. Germline lookup yields CDR1 SGHRS and CDR2 YFSETQ. V lost 6 bases, J lost 7 bases, and 10 bases lay in between. As DNA, the CDR3 is TGCGCCAGCACGGAGTCTGGTGGCTACACCTTC. Protein sequence: CASTESGGYTF.

The chain couples TRBV12-3 or TRBV12-4 to TRBJ2-2; weak D call: TRBD1 (5 bases). V lost 7 bases and J lost 7, with 16 bases in between. The CDR3 is 14 residues long. The CDR3 DNA sequence: TGTGCCAGCACCCTAATCCAGGGTGGCGGGGAGCTGTTTTTT. The encoded protein is CASTLIQGGGELFF.

V gene TRBV14 combines with J gene TRBJ2-7; D tentatively fits TRBD1 or TRBD2 (5 bases each). This CDR3 has 15 amino acids. Trimming stripped 4 bases from V and 0 bases from J, with 13 bases between. Germline CDR1 reads SGHDN; CDR2 reads FVKESK. Here the CDR3 DNA reads TGTGCCAGCAGCCCCGGGACCTTGAGCTCCTACGAGCAGTACTTC. Protein sequence: CASSPGTLSSYEQYF.